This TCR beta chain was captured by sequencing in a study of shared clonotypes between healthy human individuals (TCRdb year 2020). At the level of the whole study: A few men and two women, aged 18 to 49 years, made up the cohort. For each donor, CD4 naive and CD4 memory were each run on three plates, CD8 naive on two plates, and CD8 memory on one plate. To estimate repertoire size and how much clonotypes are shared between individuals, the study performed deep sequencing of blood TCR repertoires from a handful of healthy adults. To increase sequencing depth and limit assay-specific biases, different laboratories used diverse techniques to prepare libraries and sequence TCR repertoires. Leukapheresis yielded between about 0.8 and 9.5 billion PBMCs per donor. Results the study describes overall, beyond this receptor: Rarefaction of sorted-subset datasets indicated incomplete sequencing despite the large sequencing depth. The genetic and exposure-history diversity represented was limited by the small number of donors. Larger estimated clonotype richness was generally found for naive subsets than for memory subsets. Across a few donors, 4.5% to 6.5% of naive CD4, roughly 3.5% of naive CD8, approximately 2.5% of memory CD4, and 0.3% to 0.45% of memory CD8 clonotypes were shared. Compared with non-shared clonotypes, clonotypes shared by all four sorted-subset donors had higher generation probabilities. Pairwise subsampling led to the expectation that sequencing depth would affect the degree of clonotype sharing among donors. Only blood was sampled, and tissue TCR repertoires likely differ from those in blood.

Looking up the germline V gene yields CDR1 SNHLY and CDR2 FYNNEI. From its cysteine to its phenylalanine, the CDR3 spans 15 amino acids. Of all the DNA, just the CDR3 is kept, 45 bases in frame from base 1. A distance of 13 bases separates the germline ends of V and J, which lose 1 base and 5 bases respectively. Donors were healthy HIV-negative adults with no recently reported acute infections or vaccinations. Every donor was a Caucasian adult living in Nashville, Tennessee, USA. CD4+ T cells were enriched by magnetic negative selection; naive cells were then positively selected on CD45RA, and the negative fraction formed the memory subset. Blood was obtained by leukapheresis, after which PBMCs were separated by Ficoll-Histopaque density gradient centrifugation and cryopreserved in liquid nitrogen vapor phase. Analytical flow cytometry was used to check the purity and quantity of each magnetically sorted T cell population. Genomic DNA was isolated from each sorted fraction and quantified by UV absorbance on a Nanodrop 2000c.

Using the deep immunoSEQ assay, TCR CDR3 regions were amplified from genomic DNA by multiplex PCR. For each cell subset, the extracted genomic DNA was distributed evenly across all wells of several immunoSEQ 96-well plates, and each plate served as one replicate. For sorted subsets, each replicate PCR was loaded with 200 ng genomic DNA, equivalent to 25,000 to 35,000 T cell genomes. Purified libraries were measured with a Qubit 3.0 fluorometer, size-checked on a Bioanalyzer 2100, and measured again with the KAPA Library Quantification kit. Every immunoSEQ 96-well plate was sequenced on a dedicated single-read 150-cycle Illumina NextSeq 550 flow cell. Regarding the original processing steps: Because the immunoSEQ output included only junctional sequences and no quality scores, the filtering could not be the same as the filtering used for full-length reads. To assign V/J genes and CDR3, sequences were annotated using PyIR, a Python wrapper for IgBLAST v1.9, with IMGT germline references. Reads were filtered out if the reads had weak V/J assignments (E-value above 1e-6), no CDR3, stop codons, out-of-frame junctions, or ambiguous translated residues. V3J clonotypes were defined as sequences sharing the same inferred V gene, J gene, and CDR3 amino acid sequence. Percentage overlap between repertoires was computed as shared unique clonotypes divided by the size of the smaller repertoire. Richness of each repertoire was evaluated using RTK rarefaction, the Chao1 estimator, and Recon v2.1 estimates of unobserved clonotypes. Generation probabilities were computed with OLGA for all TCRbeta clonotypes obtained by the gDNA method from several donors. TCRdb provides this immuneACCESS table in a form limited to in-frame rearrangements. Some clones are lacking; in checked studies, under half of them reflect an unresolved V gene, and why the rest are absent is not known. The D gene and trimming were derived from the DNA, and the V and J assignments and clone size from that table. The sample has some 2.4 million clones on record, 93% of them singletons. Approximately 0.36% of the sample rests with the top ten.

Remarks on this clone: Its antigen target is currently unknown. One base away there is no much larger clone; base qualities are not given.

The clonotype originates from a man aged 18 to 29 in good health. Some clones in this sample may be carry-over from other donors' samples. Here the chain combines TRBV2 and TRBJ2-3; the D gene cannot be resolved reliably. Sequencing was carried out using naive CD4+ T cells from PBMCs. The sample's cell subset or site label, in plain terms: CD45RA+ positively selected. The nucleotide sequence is TGTGCCAGCAGTGAAGGGGCTGCTTCATTAGATACGCAGTATTTT. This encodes CASSEGAASLDTQYF.